The rows below give T cell receptor beta chains drawn from one sample of a study of cytomegalovirus exposure and HLA in healthy donors. Sequencing was performed with immunoSEQ multiplex PCR; in TCRdb, only in-frame clones are kept and a portion is missing. The sample carries around 160,000 clones, about two thirds recorded once. Specimen: PBMCs. These receptors were collected from a woman under 30 in good health and CMV-seropositive. Both conserved end residues are part of each CDR3. Clone size is given for some rows only: seen once, a few or many times, or a class if the clone is expanded.

V,J,size,CDR3
TRBV27,TRBJ2-4,NA,CASSAQGLAPKNIQYF
TRBV28,TRBJ2-1,few,CASSFIPGQLNEQFF
TRBV10-3,TRBJ2-1,NA,CAISEGANEQFF
TRBV28,TRBJ2-7,NA,CASSLRYTGLAGEGTYEQYF
TRBV9,TRBJ2-7,NA,CASSVAPGQGYEQYF
TRBV30,TRBJ1-5,NA,CAWSAGQGAQPQHF
TRBV11-2,TRBJ1-2,once,CASSLAPGTGTGNYGYTF
TRBV7-7,TRBJ2-5,NA,CASSPPSQETQYF
TRBV18,TRBJ1-1,NA,CASSPPNTGDTEAFF
TRBV14,TRBJ2-7,NA,CASSLTGGNYYEQYF
TRBV18,TRBJ2-1,NA,CASSPWGREQFF
TRBV7-3,TRBJ2-1,NA,CASSAAPGLNEQFF
TRBV11-2,TRBJ2-7,NA,CASSPGLAGDYEQYF
TRBV19,TRBJ1-5,NA,CASGRERGNQPQHF
TRBV6-1,TRBJ1-3,NA,CASRVATGNTIYF
TRBV5-5,TRBJ2-7,NA,CASSPWTGGTEQYF
TRBV28,TRBJ2-7,NA,CASSLFSEQYF
TRBV6-1,TRBJ2-1,few,CAGGTSGSQNNEQFF
TRBV30,TRBJ1-5,NA,CAWQRQGNQPQHF
TRBV5-1,TRBJ2-7,few,CASSLASGRVYEQYF
TRBV19,TRBJ2-6,once,CASRFTGEPGANVLTF
TRBV6-5,TRBJ1-6,NA,CASSQQGPGSPLHF
TRBV7-9,TRBJ2-5,NA,CSSKDYQETQYF
TRBV10-2,TRBJ2-1,NA,CASSEPRGFRSSYNEQFF
TRBV7-9,TRBJ1-1,NA,CASSSYSPVNTEAFF
TRBV19,TRBJ2-5,NA,CASSIKLYSSRRTQYF
TRBV13,TRBJ1-2,NA,CASSFGIPTGDDGYTF
TRBV10-2,TRBJ2-4,NA,CASSESARHQYF
TRBV6-5,TRBJ2-7,NA,CASSYSATGNSYEQYF
TRBV10-1,TRBJ2-2,few,CASPSGGITGELFF
TRBV5-4,TRBJ2-7,few,CASSLGVPPTYSYEQYF
TRBV28,TRBJ2-5,NA,CASRKQGGMRTQYF
TRBV19,TRBJ1-2,NA,CASSRKQGASGYTF
TRBV5-1,TRBJ1-2,NA,CASSLGQGNYGYTF